This T cell receptor (beta chain) was recorded in a study of T cell repertoires in cytomegalovirus infection. Findings and limits, study-wide: HLA-C-restricted CMV clonotypes gave the most frequent clonotype in two of eight donors. Summed frequency of shared TCR beta families picked out CMV carriers who also had the relevant HLA.

This clonotype was detected ten times or more. Its antigen is currently unknown. TCRdb processed the reads anew with MiXCR; each CDR3 protein has one entry. The sample has 150,000 to 200,000 distinct CDR3 sequences; roughly 20% are singletons. V dropped 5 bases and J dropped 4; count of bases not matched to a gene: 8. This CDR3 contains 16 residues. Germline V CDR1 and CDR2: SGHAT, FQNNGV. Sequencing was performed on PBMCs. The TCR originated in a human donor in good health (CMV status not recorded). Some clones in this sample may be carry-over from other donors' samples. The chain combines TRBV11-2 with TRBJ2-2; 9 nucleotides match TRBD1. The CDR3 DNA reads TGTGCCAGCAGCCCACAGGGGGCGTGGGCCACCGGGGAGCTGTTTTTT. Translated: CASSPQGAWATGELFF.